One and the same sample provided the 17 T cell receptor beta chains below, sequenced in a study of T-cell memory formation after mild COVID-19. TCRdb processed the 5' RACE reads anew with MiXCR; each CDR3 protein has one entry. The data show about 350,000 distinct CDR3 sequences, roughly 13% seen once. The specimen sequenced was PBMCs or a T cell subset sorted from them (not recorded which). Source of these receptors: a man between 18 and 35 years old who had mild COVID-19 (a few samples of this study predate the infection). Cell type and time point are not known.

This clonotype appeared a few times. The chain is built from TRBV4-3 and TRBJ2-1; 7 bases map to TRBD2. Germline loops: CDR1 LGHNA, CDR2 YSLEER. Germline trimming cut 0 bases from V and 5 bases from J; bases unmatched to any gene: 10. This CDR3 contains 17 residues. CDR3 protein: CASSQESRGGANNEQFF. The CDR3 region has the DNA TGCGCCAGCAGCCAAGAATCACGCGGGGGAGCCAACAATGAGCAGTTCTTC.

CDR3 nucleotides: TGTGCCGTTCAGGCGGGCGGAACTGACAATGAGCAGTTCTTC. Translation gives CAVQAGGTDNEQFF. This rearrangement joins TRBV15 to TRBJ2-1; D is perhaps TRBD2 (5 bases). V was clipped by 11 bases and J by 5 bases, with 19 bases between them. CDR3 length: 14 residues. Germline assignment: CDR1 LNHNV and CDR2 YYDKDF (reference sequence).

In its sample, this clonotype was seen a few times. The chain links TRBV9 to TRBJ2-2; D is perhaps TRBD2 (6 bases). Germline CDR1 reads SGDLS; CDR2 reads YYNGEE. This CDR3 is 16 amino acids long. Trimming shortened V by 3 bases and J by 0 bases, and 12 bases separated the two germline ends. The CDR3 is CASSDPIAANTGELFF. CDR3 nucleotides: TGTGCCAGCAGCGACCCCATAGCGGCGAACACCGGGGAGCTGTTTTTT. The full variable domain, rest sourced from reference TRBV9 and TRBJ2-2, is DSGVTQTPKHLITATGQRVTLRCSPRSGDLSVYWYQQSLDQGLQFLIQYYNGEERAKGNILERFSAQQFPDLHSELNLSSLELGDSALYFCASSDPIAANTGELFFGEGSRLTVL.

The chain combines TRBV7-2 with TRBJ2-5, with D possibly matching TRBD2 (5 bases). The ends were cut back, 5 bases at V and 3 bases at J, with 16 bases in the middle. Germline lookup yields CDR1 SGHTA and CDR2 FQGNSA. CDR3 length: 15 residues. The DNA for the CDR3 is TGTGCCAGCAGCCGACAAACGGGGATAGAAGAGACCCAGTACTTC. Protein: CASSRQTGIEETQYF. Supplemented by reference TRBV7-2 and TRBJ2-5, the full variable domain reads GAGVSQSPSNKVTEKGKDVELRCDPISGHTALYWYRQSLGQGLEFLIYFQGNSAPDKSGLPSDRFSAERTGGSVSTLTIQRTQQEDSAVYLCASSRQTGIEETQYFGPGTRLLVL.

The rearrangement links TRBV25-1 to TRBJ1-1; perhaps TRBD1 as D (6 bases). The CDR3 is 12 amino acids. Germline CDR1 MGHDK, CDR2 SYGVNS. Trimming took off 6 bases at V and 6 bases at J, with 11 bases between the two ends. The CDR3 DNA reads TGTGCCAGCAGGGCATGGACAGCTGAAGCTTTCTTT. It is translated as CASRAWTAEAFF.

CDR3 nucleotide sequence: TGTGCCAGCAACTCCCCCGGGACGGGCAATCAGCCCCAGCATTTT. Amino acids: CASNSPGTGNQPQHF. The J gene is TRBJ1-5, the V gene TRBV6-2 or TRBV6-3; perhaps TRBD1 as D (5 bases). CDR1 MNHEY and CDR2 SVGEGT come from the germline V gene. The CDR3 contains 15 residues. Trimming took off 7 bases at V and 2 bases at J, with 15 bases between the two ends.

In its sample, this clonotype was seen many times. This chain joins TRBV5-1 and TRBJ1-2; the match to TRBD1 covers 8 bases. The CDR3 has 14 residues. After removal of 0 bases from V and 13 bases from J, the junction contained 11 bases not matched to a gene. In germline, CDR1 is SGHRS, CDR2 YFSETQ. CDR3 residues: CASSLGPPTGAFTF. The CDR3, as DNA: TGCGCCAGCAGCTTGGGACCCCCGACAGGGGCCTTCACCTTC.

This clonotype was counted between two and nine times. V usage is TRBV4-1 and J usage is TRBJ2-1; 9 nucleotides agree with TRBD2. J was trimmed by 6 bases and V by 1 base; bases with no gene match: 10. Germline V CDR1 and CDR2: MGHRA, YSYEKL. This CDR3 comprises 17 residues. The CDR3 is CASSQAASRGGPNEQFF. In nucleotides, the CDR3 is TGCGCCAGCAGCCAAGCCGCATCGCGGGGGGGCCCCAATGAGCAGTTCTTC.

This chain connects TRBV15 to TRBJ2-1; D is possibly TRBD1 or TRBD2 (6 bases each). Germline values: CDR1 LNHNV, CDR2 YYDKDF (reference sequence). V lost 6 bases and J 2 bases, leaving 17 bases between the germline ends. This CDR3 has 16 residues. CDR3 residues: CATSGPRGPTYNEQFF. The CDR3 coding sequence is TGTGCCACCAGTGGACCCCGGGGGCCAACCTACAATGAGCAGTTCTTC.

J is TRBJ2-1 and V is TRBV5-1; maybe TRBD1 (6 bases). Germline V lookup: CDR1 SGHRS, CDR2 YFSETQ. Trimming pared 4 bases from V and 5 bases from J, leaving 22 bases between. The CDR3 has 17 amino acids. CDR3 sequence (DNA): TGCGCCAGCAGCCAGGGCTATGGGGGCCAATTGGACAATGAGCAGTTCTTC. Amino acid sequence: CASSQGYGGQLDNEQFF.

The table lists this clonotype with a few counts. This sequence joins TRBV3-1 and TRBJ1-4; 7 nucleotides match TRBD1. V gave up 2 bases and J gave up 4 bases; unmatched junction bases: 1. This CDR3 has 14 amino acids. The germline CDR1 and CDR2 sequences are LGHDT and YNNKEL (reference sequence). The CDR3 is CASSQSGGNEKLFF. CDR3 DNA sequence: TGTGCCAGCAGCCAATCAGGGGGTAATGAAAAACTGTTTTTT.

The chain has TRBV5-1 and TRBJ1-6, with 7 nucleotides matching TRBD1. Germline V lookup: CDR1 SGHRS, CDR2 YFSETQ. V trimming: 0 bases; J trimming: 7 bases; junction bases outside the gene matches: 4. CDR3 length: 15 amino acids. The CDR3 is CASSLALGQNSPLHF. The CDR3 DNA is TGCGCCAGCAGCTTGGCCTTGGGACAGAATTCACCCCTCCACTTT.

This clonotype was seen more than once but under ten times. CDR3 residues: CASITVGGADSEQYF. In nucleotides, the CDR3 is TGTGCCAGCATTACCGTCGGGGGGGCCGACTCTGAGCAGTACTTC. The chain employs TRBV6-6 and TRBJ2-7; 8 bases align to TRBD2. Germline V CDR1 and CDR2: MNHNY, SVGAGI (reference sequence). CDR3 length equals 15 residues. V gave up 7 bases and J gave up 7 bases; unmatched junction bases: 15.

The V gene is TRBV5-5, the J gene TRBJ2-7, with D maybe TRBD2 (5 bases). V was shortened by 1 base and J by 0 bases, with 8 bases between the two germline ends. The CDR3 has 14 amino acids. The germline V gene has CDR1 SGHKS and CDR2 YYEKEE (reference sequence). CDR3 sequence (DNA): TGTGCCAGCAGCTTGTATGGGAGCTCCTACGAGCAGTACTTC. The encoded protein is CASSLYGSSYEQYF.

The CDR3 here is CSAGRQGDYGYTF. DNA for the CDR3: TGCAGTGCTGGCCGACAGGGGGACTATGGCTACACCTTC. The rearrangement links TRBV20-1 to TRBJ1-2, with 9 bases that match TRBD1. CDR3 length equals 13 residues. V dropped 5 bases and J dropped 3; count of bases not matched to a gene: 4. Germline V lookup: CDR1 DFQATT, CDR2 SNEGSKA (reference sequence).

The rearrangement links TRBV20-1 to TRBJ2-3, with 8 positions matching TRBD2. Germline loops: CDR1 DFQATT, CDR2 SNEGSKA (reference sequence). After removal of 8 bases from V and 3 bases from J, the junction contained 7 bases not matched to a gene. The CDR3 is 13 amino acids. DNA of the CDR3: TGCAGTTCGCCGGGACTAGGAACAGATACGCAGTATTTT. Its translation is CSSPGLGTDTQYF.

This clonotype appeared a few times. V usage is TRBV20-1 and J usage is TRBJ1-2; 7 nucleotides align to TRBD1. Germline CDR1 reads DFQATT; CDR2 reads SNEGSKA (reference sequence). The CDR3 is made up of 13 amino acids. With V trimmed by 6 bases and J by 1 base, 5 bases remained unmatched. CDR3 in DNA: TGCAGTGCCCCGGGACAGTTTAACTATGGCTACACCTTC. Its protein product is CSAPGQFNYGYTF.